A single sample is the source of the 7 T cell receptor beta chains below, sequenced in a study of monozygotic twins with inflammatory bowel disease. From its re-call of the 5' RACE reads, TCRdb lists each CDR3 protein once, without DNA. This table lists some 160,000 distinct CDR3 sequences. The sequencing sample was made of blood. These receptors were obtained from a human donor with ulcerative colitis or Crohn's disease, or a healthy co-twin of an affected twin (not recorded which).

The chain links TRBV20-1 to TRBJ1-6; TCRdb designates TRBD1, a call that cannot be tested without DNA. The CDR3 runs 15 residues. CDR1 and CDR2 (germline): DFQATT, SNEGSKA (reference sequence). The CDR3 sequence: CSASPGVYYNSPLHF.

The rearrangement links TRBV20-1 to TRBJ1-1; checking the TCRdb D call of TRBD1 is not possible without DNA. Germline-derived CDR1 and CDR2 are DFQATT and SNEGSKA (reference sequence). CDR3 length: 13 amino acids. The CDR3 protein is CSARTGPNTEAFF.

V and J are TRBV30 and TRBJ1-2; as DNA is missing, the TRBD1 call by TCRdb cannot be tested. CDR1 GTSNPN and CDR2 SVGIG come from the germline V gene (reference sequence). The CDR3 sequence is 15 residues long. This CDR3 reads CAWSPYGQGYYGYTF.

The genes are TRBV5-4 and TRBJ1-4; absent DNA, TCRdb's TRBD1 call cannot be checked. This CDR3 comprises 15 residues. Germline CDR1 SGHNT, CDR2 YYREEE (reference sequence). This CDR3 is CASSLQGTTNEKLFF.

The CDR3 is CASSPRDYNEKLFF. The chain is built from TRBV6-1 and TRBJ1-4. The CDR3 sequence is 14 residues long. CDR1 is MNHNS, CDR2 SASEGT, per germline.

The genes are TRBV5-1 and TRBJ1-1; no DNA is available, so the TRBD1 call from TCRdb remains unchecked. Per germline, CDR1 SGHRS and CDR2 YFSETQ. CDR3 length: 15 residues. CDR3 in amino acids: CASSLPGQPNTEAFF.

The chain uses TRBV20-1 and TRBJ2-7; no DNA is available, so the TRBD1 call from TCRdb remains unchecked. The CDR3 contains 15 residues. Germline CDR1 DFQATT, CDR2 SNEGSKA (reference sequence). The CDR3 protein is CSARDNTRPGNEQYF.